Each of the 29 T cell receptor beta chains below was sequenced from the same sample in a study of blood T cell repertoires in COVID-19 (dated by TCRdb to 2018 to 2020). The library was prepared using the immunoSEQ multiplex PCR assay. TCRdb took this table from immuneACCESS and kept in-frame rearrangements with V and J called. Such tables lack part of the clones; where checked against another copy, unresolved V genes explain under half of the gap, and the rest is unexplained. In this sample the table shows about 200,000 clones, approximately 85% of which occur a single time. The ten largest clones take up about 2.4% of the sample. Material for sequencing was peripheral blood. The receptors were sampled from a woman in her 70s with COVID-19, enrolled during active disease.

The chain has TRBV6-5 and TRBJ1-2; 7 bases agree with TRBD1. Unmatched junction bases numbered 5, after V lost 2 bases and J lost 2 bases. This CDR3 comprises 15 residues. CDR1 and CDR2 (germline): MNHEY, SVGAGI. The CDR3 DNA reads TGTGCCAGCAGTTACCGGAGGGACAGAAACTATGGCTACACCTTC. Translation: CASSYRRDRNYGYTF.

This clone was seen a few times. The CDR3 sequence is CASWGGEKLFF. The DNA for the CDR3 is TGTGCCAGCTGGGGAGGTGAAAAACTGTTTTTT. V gene TRBV2 combines with J gene TRBJ1-4; the D is unclear. Per germline, CDR1 SNHLY and CDR2 FYNNEI. CDR3 length: 11 residues. Trimming stripped 8 bases from V and 7 bases from J, with 8 bases between.

The rearrangement uses TRBV5-3 and TRBJ2-2; TRBD2 aligns across 7 bases. TRBV5-3 is assigned to the ORF class and has an uncertain function. This CDR3 spans 13 amino acids. V trimming: 7 bases; J trimming: 6 bases; junction bases outside the gene matches: 6. The CDR3 loop reads CARSGGGAGELFF. The CDR3 bases are TGTGCCAGATCGGGGGGAGGCGCCGGGGAGCTGTTTTTT.

The CDR3 DNA sequence: TGTGCCAGCAGTTACTCTTGGCAGGGGTACAATGAGCAGTTCTTC. Its translation is CASSYSWQGYNEQFF. This chain links TRBV6-5 with TRBJ2-1, with D perhaps TRBD1 (6 bases). Germline V gives CDR1 MNHEY, CDR2 SVGAGI. CDR3 length: 15 residues. V lost 0 bases and J lost 4, with 10 bases in between.

The chain links TRBV5-1 to TRBJ2-1, with 10 nucleotides matching TRBD2. The CDR3 extends over 23 amino acids. CDR1 is SGHRS, CDR2 YFSETQ, per germline. The junction had 25 bases not matched to a gene; V was cut back by 4 bases and J by 0 bases. This CDR3 reads CASSTRTSGPKTSLRSSYNEQFF. The CDR3 region has the DNA TGCGCCAGCAGCACCAGGACTAGCGGCCCAAAAACGTCACTTCGAAGCTCCTACAATGAGCAGTTCTTC.

This chain connects TRBV5-1 to TRBJ1-2; D not certain. Per the germline V gene, CDR1 is SGHRS and CDR2 is YFSETQ. There are 14 residues in the CDR3. Trimming left V 5 bases short and J 4 bases short, with 15 bases between. Here the CDR3 DNA reads TGCGCCAGCAGTCCCGAGGGATTAGGCTATGGCTACACCTTC. Translated: CASSPEGLGYGYTF.

In DNA form, the CDR3 reads TGTGCCAGTAGTATGGGGACAGGGTTCCCAGATACGCAGTATTTT. This gives the protein CASSMGTGFPDTQYF. The J gene is TRBJ2-3, the V gene TRBV19, with TRBD1 identical over 9 bases. Per germline, CDR1 LNHDA and CDR2 SQIVND (reference sequence). J gave up 4 bases and V 3 bases, and 5 bases lay outside the gene matches. The CDR3 has 15 residues.

The gene calls are TRBV6-6 and TRBJ2-1; 9 bases are shared with TRBD2. J lost 5 bases, V lost 2 bases, and 7 bases had no gene match. Germline V lookup: CDR1 MNHNY, CDR2 SVGAGI (reference sequence). CDR3 length equals 16 residues. CDR3 residues: CASSYERLAENNEQFF. The CDR3 nucleotides read TGTGCCAGCAGTTACGAACGACTAGCGGAAAACAATGAGCAGTTCTTC.

This clone was observed a single time. The V gene is TRBV4-2, the J gene TRBJ1-5; a weak D match, TRBD1 (6 bases). V lost 0 bases, J lost 4 bases, and 13 bases lay in between. The CDR3 is 16 residues long. Germline lookup yields CDR1 LGHNA and CDR2 YNFKEQ. The CDR3 reads CASSQEGQISNQPQHF. CDR3 DNA: TGTGCCAGCAGCCAAGAAGGACAGATCTCAAATCAGCCCCAGCATTTT.

The chain couples TRBV27 to TRBJ1-1; 7 bases are a match to TRBD1. J was trimmed by 6 bases and V by 5 bases; bases with no gene match: 12. The length of the CDR3 is 15 residues. Germline loops: CDR1 MNHEY, CDR2 SMNVEV (reference sequence). The CDR3 DNA sequence: TGTGCCAGCAGTGTCTACAGGGGTGGAGTCTCTGAAGCTTTCTTT. Its translation: CASSVYRGGVSEAFF.

The rearrangement uses TRBV10-3 and TRBJ1-4; D gene uncertain. There are 14 residues in the CDR3. Trimming removed 5 bases at V and 2 bases at J, with 9 bases between. Germline lookup yields CDR1 ENHRY and CDR2 SYGVKD. For the CDR3, the DNA is TGTGCCATCAGTCGGGTGTTGACTAATGAAAAACTGTTTTTT. Translating gives CAISRVLTNEKLFF.

V usage is TRBV5-1 and J usage is TRBJ1-1, with unresolved D. CDR3 length: 13 amino acids. V shed 2 bases and J shed 1 base, with 6 bases lying between them. Germline values: CDR1 SGHRS, CDR2 YFSETQ. Written as DNA, the CDR3 is TGCGCCAGCAGCTTCGGAGCGAACACTGAAGCTTTCTTT. It translates to CASSFGANTEAFF. Complete variable domain (other parts from reference TRBV5-1 and TRBJ1-1): KAGVTQTPRYLIKTRGQQVTLSCSPISGHRSVSWYQQTPGQGLQFLFEYFSETQRNKGNFPGRFSGRQFSNSRSEMNVSTLELGDSALYLCASSFGANTEAFFGQGTRLTVV.

The genes are TRBV29-1 and TRBJ2-2; D gene ambiguous. V dropped 4 bases and J dropped 2 bases, with 8 bases sitting between them. Germline-derived CDR1 and CDR2 are SQVTM and ANQGSEA. The CDR3 is 13 residues long. CDR3 loop: CSVGAVNTGELFF. CDR3 bases: TGCAGCGTTGGGGCAGTTAACACCGGGGAGCTGTTTTTT.

The chain is built from TRBV2 and TRBJ2-3, with TRBD2 identical over 9 bases. Trimming at V came to 6 bases and at J to 0 bases, leaving 4 bases not matched to a gene. Germline V lookup: CDR1 SNHLY, CDR2 FYNNEI. This CDR3 contains 15 residues. The CDR3 is CASRRLAVSTDTQYF. CDR3 DNA: TGTGCCAGCAGACGACTAGCGGTTAGCACAGATACGCAGTATTTT.

This sequence joins TRBV11-1 and TRBJ2-3; TRBD2 matches 8 bases. The CDR3 spans 14 residues. CDR1 and CDR2 from the germline V gene are SGHAT and FQDESV (reference sequence). J was trimmed by 4 bases and V by 5 bases; bases with no gene match: 5. The CDR3 DNA is TGTGCCAGCAGCGGCGGGACTAGATCAGATACGCAGTATTTT. Its translation is CASSGGTRSDTQYF. The whole variable domain, remainder taken from reference TRBV11-1 and TRBJ2-3, is EAEVAQSPRYKITEKSQAVAFWCDPISGHATLYWYRQILGQGPELLVQFQDESVVDDSQLPKDRFSAERLKGVDSTLKIQPAELGDSAMYLCASSGGTRSDTQYFGPGTRLTVL.

This clone came up a few times. The V gene is TRBV7-3, the J gene TRBJ2-7, with 7 positions matching TRBD2. In germline, CDR1 is SGHTA, CDR2 FQGTGA. V lost 2 bases, J lost 2 bases, and 6 bases stayed unmatched. The CDR3 contains 15 residues. The CDR3 DNA reads TGTGCCAGCAGCTTATGGGGGGGACCTGCCTACGAGCAGTACTTC. As protein: CASSLWGGPAYEQYF.

The gene calls are TRBV11-3 and TRBJ2-1, with 10 bases that match TRBD2. Germline CDR1 SGHNT, CDR2 YENEEA. V was pared by 0 bases and J by 8 bases, with 7 bases of the junction left unmatched. The CDR3 consists of 16 residues. The CDR3 DNA sequence: TGTGCCAGCAGCTTAGATAATTTAGCGGGGGGTTATGAGCAGTTCTTC. This sequence encodes CASSLDNLAGGYEQFF.

The gene calls are TRBV18 and TRBJ2-3; 10 bases fit TRBD2. The length of the CDR3 is 16 residues. V lost 6 bases to trimming and J lost 5 bases; unmatched junction nucleotides: 11. From germline, CDR1 is KGHSH and CDR2 LQKENI. The DNA for the CDR3 is TGTGCCAGCTCTCAAGAAGCGGGGGGGCCTGGAGATACGCAGTATTTT. This codes for CASSQEAGGPGDTQYF. Full variable domain (rest looked up from reference TRBV18 and TRBJ2-3): NAGVMQNPRHLVRRRGQEARLRCSPMKGHSHVYWYRQLPEEGLKFMVYLQKENIIDESGMPKERFSAEFPKEGPSILRIQQVVRGDSAAYFCASSQEAGGPGDTQYFGPGTRLTVL.

This clone occurred a few times. The chain combines TRBV13 with TRBJ1-1, with D possibly TRBD1 on 6 matching bases. The germline V gene encodes CDR1 PRHDT and CDR2 FYEKMQ (reference sequence). The CDR3 loop spans 15 amino acids. V was trimmed by 2 bases and J by 4 bases, leaving 14 bases between them. The DNA of the CDR3 is TGTGCCAGCAGCTTAAACCGACAGGCGGGCACTGAAGCTTTCTTT. It specifies CASSLNRQAGTEAFF.

J is TRBJ1-5 and V is TRBV19; D gene ambiguous. Germline loops: CDR1 LNHDA, CDR2 SQIVND (reference sequence). The CDR3 is 17 amino acids. The germline V and J ends were trimmed by 5 bases and 9 bases, with 26 bases remaining between them. CDR3 DNA sequence: TGTGCCAGTAGTCGAGGGTATCTCGGTCCTAAATCAGCGCCCCAGCATTTT. Protein sequence: CASSRGYLGPKSAPQHF. The whole variable domain, filled in from reference TRBV19 and TRBJ1-5, reads DGGITQSPKYLFRKEGQNVTLSCEQNLNHDAMYWYRQDPGQGLRLIYYSQIVNDFQKGDIAEGYSVSREKKESFPLTVTSAQKNPTAFYLCASSRGYLGPKSAPQHFGDGTRLSIL.

The V and J genes are TRBV30 and TRBJ2-1, with 9 bases identical to TRBD2. V trimming: 8 bases; J trimming: 2 bases; junction bases outside the gene matches: 4. CDR3 length equals 13 residues. Looked up from germline, CDR1 is GTSNPN and CDR2 is SVGIG (reference sequence). The CDR3, as DNA: TGTGCCGGACTAGCGACAACCTACAATGAGCAGTTCTTC. This translates into CAGLATTYNEQFF.

The chain links TRBV21-1 to TRBJ2-7; TRBD2 is the table's D call and was not checked against the DNA. TRBV21-1 is an annotated pseudogene. CDR3 length: 14 residues. CDR3 nucleotides: TGTGCCAGCAGCAAAGGTCGGAGATGGTACGAGCAGTACTTC. It is translated as CASSKGRRWYEQYF.

The V gene is TRBV19, the J gene TRBJ1-5, with a tentative D call TRBD1 (5 bases). CDR3 size: 14 residues. V lost 5 bases, J lost 8 bases, and 16 bases lay in between. CDR1 is LNHDA, CDR2 SQIVND, per germline (reference sequence). This CDR3 is CASSANTWGEPQHF. DNA of the CDR3: TGTGCCAGTAGTGCCAACACCTGGGGGGAGCCCCAGCATTTT. Drawing the rest from reference TRBV19 and TRBJ1-5, the complete variable domain is DGGITQSPKYLFRKEGQNVTLSCEQNLNHDAMYWYRQDPGQGLRLIYYSQIVNDFQKGDIAEGYSVSREKKESFPLTVTSAQKNPTAFYLCASSANTWGEPQHFGDGTRLSIL.

The gene calls are TRBV25-1 and TRBJ1-4, with D possibly TRBD1 on 6 matching bases. V dropped 1 base and J dropped 6 bases, with 12 bases sitting between them. The V gene's germline CDR1 is MGHDK and CDR2 SYGVNS. The CDR3 totals 15 residues. CDR3 region: CASSEFGGAHEKLFF. For the CDR3, the DNA is TGTGCCAGCAGTGAATTTGGGGGGGCCCATGAAAAACTGTTTTTT.

In this sample, this clone turned up once. J is TRBJ2-1 and V is TRBV5-6; D uncertain. V lost 4 bases to trimming and J lost 9 bases, with 20 bases between them. This CDR3 region has 15 residues. Germline V CDR1 and CDR2: SGHDT, YYEEEE. CDR3 sequence reads: CASSLLSSEISEQFF. The CDR3 DNA follows: TGTGCCAGCAGCCTGCTGAGCAGCGAAATCTCTGAGCAGTTCTTC. The variable domain in full, with the rest retrieved from reference TRBV5-6 and TRBJ2-1, is DAGVTQSPTHLIKTRGQQVTLRCSPKSGHDTVSWYQQALGQGPQFIFQYYEEEERQRGNFPDRFSGHQFPNYSSELNVNALLLGDSALYLCASSLLSSEISEQFFGPGTRLTVL.

This clone was observed a few times. This chain connects TRBV19 to TRBJ1-5; 10 bases are a match to TRBD1. Germline V gives CDR1 LNHDA, CDR2 SQIVND (reference sequence). There are 16 residues in the CDR3. Unmatched junction bases numbered 10, after V lost 4 bases and J lost 7 bases. CDR3 loop: CASSSWGTGERQPQHF. The CDR3 DNA is TGTGCCAGTAGTAGTTGGGGGACAGGGGAGCGGCAGCCCCAGCATTTT.

The rearrangement uses TRBV6-5 and TRBJ2-7, with D possibly matching TRBD2 (6 bases). The CDR3 totals 13 residues. Trimming took off 10 bases at V and 6 bases at J, with 19 bases between the two ends. Per germline, CDR1 MNHEY and CDR2 SVGAGI. The CDR3: CATCSREFCEQYF. CDR3 coding DNA: TGTGCCACCTGTTCACGGGAGTTCTGCGAGCAGTACTTC.

The rearrangement joins TRBV12-3 or TRBV12-4 to TRBJ1-1; the D is unclear. The CDR3 consists of 13 residues. V dropped 3 bases and J dropped 0 bases, with 5 bases sitting between them. CDR3 DNA sequence: TGTGCCAGCAGTTTTGAGATGAACACTGAAGCTTTCTTT. Its translation: CASSFEMNTEAFF.

The gene calls are TRBV10-3 and TRBJ2-5; D is possibly TRBD2 (5 bases). Germline V gene data show CDR1 as ENHRY and CDR2 as SYGVKD. Trimming took 4 bases from V and 1 from J, leaving 10 bases between them. The CDR3 is 14 amino acids. CDR3 protein: CAISARGLQETQYF. As DNA, the CDR3 is TGTGCCATCAGTGCCCGCGGACTCCAAGAGACCCAGTACTTC.